The sequence of this T cell receptor (beta chain) was determined in a study of glioma-infiltrating T cells. General study points: CDR3 overlap between tissue and blood was very small.

Amplification of TCR alpha and beta CDR3 regions from RNA used iRepertoire nested multiplex PCR. Tissue mRNA or PBMC total RNA, roughly 95-400 ng, went into one-step reverse transcription and amplification. TCRdb redid the calling of the multiplex PCR reads with MiXCR, one entry per CDR3 protein. The data show 3,000 to 4,000 distinct CDR3 sequences, 17% seen once. This clonotype is classed as medium-sized. Its specificity is not known. CDR1 is SEHNR and CDR2 is FQNEAQ in the germline V gene (reference sequence). Trimming shortened V by 3 bases and J by 11 bases, and 10 bases separated the two germline ends. The CDR3 contains 11 residues.

The sample was glioma tissue, nonneoplastic brain tissue, or PBMCs (not recorded which). The receptor comes from a human donor with low-grade glioma or glioblastoma, undergoing nonglioma brain surgery, or in good health (not recorded which). The chain carries TRBV7-9 and TRBJ1-1, with D hard to call. The CDR3 region has the DNA TGTGCCAGCAGCTTCGGACGCGGGGCTTTCTTT. Residues: CASSFGRGAFF.